This entry describes one T cell receptor beta chain. A read error may produce the germline difference seen at one junction end. This CDR3 contains 17 residues. In germline, CDR1 is LNHDA, CDR2 SQIVND (reference sequence). These data belong to a study of blood T cell repertoires in COVID-19. Repertoires were generated with immunoSEQ multiplex PCR, while TCRdb's copy carries only in-frame clones and drops some. The data show about 220,000 clones, with roughly 85% seen just once and 2.9% held by the top ten. The source material was peripheral blood. The chain is built from TRBV19 and TRBJ1-2, with TRBD1 matching 9 bases. This sequence was found in a man aged 45 to 65 who had recovered from COVID-19. The CDR3 spells CASSISFVGQGNDGYTF. The CDR3 DNA reads TGTGCCAGTAGTATCTCTTTTGTGGGACAGGGTAACGATGGCTACACCTTC.